This T cell receptor (beta chain) was identified in a study of blood T cell repertoires in COVID-19. Looked up from germline, CDR1 is SNHLY and CDR2 is FYNNEI. The trim removed 8 bases at V and 3 bases at J, leaving 4 bases unmatched. This CDR3 is 15 amino acids long. Sequencing was performed with immunoSEQ multiplex PCR; in TCRdb, only in-frame clones are kept and a portion is missing. Of tens of thousands of clones listed, 88% are singletons. This chain connects TRBV2 to TRBJ2-1; 13 nucleotides match TRBD2. Material: peripheral blood. The TCR comes from an elderly man with acute or convalescent COVID-19. The chain's CDR3 is CASGRLAGGYNEQFF. CDR3 sequence (DNA): TGTGCCAGCGGCAGACTAGCGGGGGGCTACAATGAGCAGTTCTTC.